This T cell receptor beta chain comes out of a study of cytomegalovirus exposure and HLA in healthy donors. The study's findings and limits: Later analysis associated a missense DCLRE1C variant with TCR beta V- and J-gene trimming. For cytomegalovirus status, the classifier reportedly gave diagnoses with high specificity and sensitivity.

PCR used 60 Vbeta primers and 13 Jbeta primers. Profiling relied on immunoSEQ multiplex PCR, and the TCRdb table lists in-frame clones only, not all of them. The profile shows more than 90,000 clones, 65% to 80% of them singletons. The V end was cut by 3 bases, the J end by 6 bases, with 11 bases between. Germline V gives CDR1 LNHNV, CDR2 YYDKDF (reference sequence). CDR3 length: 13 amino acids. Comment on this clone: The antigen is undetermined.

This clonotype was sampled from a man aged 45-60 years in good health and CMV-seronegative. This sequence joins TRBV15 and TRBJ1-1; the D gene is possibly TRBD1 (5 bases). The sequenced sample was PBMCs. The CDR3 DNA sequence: TGTGCCACCAGCAGGGACCCAGGGTCTGAAGCTTTCTTT. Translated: CATSRDPGSEAFF. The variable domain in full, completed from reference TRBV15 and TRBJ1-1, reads DAMVIQNPRYQVTQFGKPVTLSCSQTLNHNVMYWYQQKSSQAPKLLFHYYDKDFNNEADTPDNFQSRRPNTSFCFLDIRSPGLGDTAMYLCATSRDPGSEAFFGQGTRLTVV.